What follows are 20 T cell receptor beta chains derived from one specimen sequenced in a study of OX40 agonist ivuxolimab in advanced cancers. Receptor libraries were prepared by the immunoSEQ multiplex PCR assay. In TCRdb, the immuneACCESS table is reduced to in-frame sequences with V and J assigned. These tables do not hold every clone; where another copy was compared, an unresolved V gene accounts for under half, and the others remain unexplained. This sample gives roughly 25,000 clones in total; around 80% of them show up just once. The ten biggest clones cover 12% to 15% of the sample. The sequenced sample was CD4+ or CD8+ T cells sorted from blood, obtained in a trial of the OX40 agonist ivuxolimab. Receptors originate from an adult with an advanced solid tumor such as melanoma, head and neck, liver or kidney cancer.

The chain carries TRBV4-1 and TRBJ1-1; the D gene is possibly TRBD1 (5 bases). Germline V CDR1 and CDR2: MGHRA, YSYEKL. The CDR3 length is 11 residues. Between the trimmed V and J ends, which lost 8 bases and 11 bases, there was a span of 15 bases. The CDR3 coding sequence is TGCGCCAGCCAGAGAGGGGCAACCGCTTTCTTT. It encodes CASQRGATAFF.

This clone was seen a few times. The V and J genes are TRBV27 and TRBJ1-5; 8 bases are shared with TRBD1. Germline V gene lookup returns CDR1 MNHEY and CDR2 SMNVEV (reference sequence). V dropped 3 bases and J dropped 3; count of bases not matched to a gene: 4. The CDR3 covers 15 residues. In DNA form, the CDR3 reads TGTGCCAGCAGTTTTCAGGACAGGGCCAATCAGCCCCAGCATTTT. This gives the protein CASSFQDRANQPQHF.

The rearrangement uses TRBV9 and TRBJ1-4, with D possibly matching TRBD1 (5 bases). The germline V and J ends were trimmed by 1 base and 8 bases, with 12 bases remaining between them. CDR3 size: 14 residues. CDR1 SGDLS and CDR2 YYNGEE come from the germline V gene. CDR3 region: CASSVSGGGEKLFF. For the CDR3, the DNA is TGTGCCAGCAGCGTAAGCGGGGGTGGCGAAAAACTGTTTTTT.

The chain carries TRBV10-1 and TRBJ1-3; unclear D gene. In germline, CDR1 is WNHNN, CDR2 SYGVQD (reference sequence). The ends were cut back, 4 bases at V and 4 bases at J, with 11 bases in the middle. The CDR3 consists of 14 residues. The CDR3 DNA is TGCGCCAGCAGTGTGGGTTCGTCCGGAAACACCATATATTTT. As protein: CASSVGSSGNTIYF.

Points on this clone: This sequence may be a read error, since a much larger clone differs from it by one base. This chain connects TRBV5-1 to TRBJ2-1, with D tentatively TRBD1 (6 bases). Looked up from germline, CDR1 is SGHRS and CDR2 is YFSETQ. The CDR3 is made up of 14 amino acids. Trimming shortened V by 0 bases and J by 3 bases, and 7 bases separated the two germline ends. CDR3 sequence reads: CASSLDRVYNEQFF. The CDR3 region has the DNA TGCGCCAGCAGCTTGGACAGGGTCTACAATGAGCAGTTCTTC.

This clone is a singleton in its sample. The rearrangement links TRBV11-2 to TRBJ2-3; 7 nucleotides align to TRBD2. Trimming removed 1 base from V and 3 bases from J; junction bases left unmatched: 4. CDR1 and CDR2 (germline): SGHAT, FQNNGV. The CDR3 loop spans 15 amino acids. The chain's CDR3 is CASSLGSGTTDTQYF. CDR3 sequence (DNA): TGTGCCAGCAGCTTAGGAAGCGGGACGACAGATACGCAGTATTTT.

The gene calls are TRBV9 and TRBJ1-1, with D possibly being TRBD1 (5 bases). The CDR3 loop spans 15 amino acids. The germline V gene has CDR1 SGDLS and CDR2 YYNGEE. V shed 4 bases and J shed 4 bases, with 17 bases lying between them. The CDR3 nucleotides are TGTGCCAGCAGCCCGCGGGGGGAGGGCGTCACTGAAGCTTTCTTT. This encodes CASSPRGEGVTEAFF.

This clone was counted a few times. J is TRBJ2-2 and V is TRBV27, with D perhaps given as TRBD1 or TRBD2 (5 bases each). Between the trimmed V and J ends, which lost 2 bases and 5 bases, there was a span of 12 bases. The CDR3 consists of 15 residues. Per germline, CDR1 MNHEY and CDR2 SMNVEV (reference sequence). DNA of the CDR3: TGTGCCAGCAGTTTAACGGGGTGGGGGACCGGGGAGCTGTTTTTT. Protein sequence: CASSLTGWGTGELFF.

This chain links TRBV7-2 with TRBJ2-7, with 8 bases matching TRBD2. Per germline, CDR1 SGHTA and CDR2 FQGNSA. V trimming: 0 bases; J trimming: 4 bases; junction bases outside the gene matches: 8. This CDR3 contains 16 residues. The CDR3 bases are TGTGCCAGCAGCTTAGCGACGCTAGCGGGTATATACGAGCAGTACTTC. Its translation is CASSLATLAGIYEQYF. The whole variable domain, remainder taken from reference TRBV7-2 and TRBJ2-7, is GAGVSQSPSNKVTEKGKDVELRCDPISGHTALYWYRQSLGQGLEFLIYFQGNSAPDKSGLPSDRFSAERTGGSVSTLTIQRTQQEDSAVYLCASSLATLAGIYEQYFGPGTRLTVT.

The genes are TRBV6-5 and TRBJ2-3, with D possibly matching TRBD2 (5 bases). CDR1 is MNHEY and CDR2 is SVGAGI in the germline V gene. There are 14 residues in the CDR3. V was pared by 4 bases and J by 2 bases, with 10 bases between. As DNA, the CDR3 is TGTGCCAGCAGTTTCACGGGGATCACAGATACGCAGTATTTT. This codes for CASSFTGITDTQYF.

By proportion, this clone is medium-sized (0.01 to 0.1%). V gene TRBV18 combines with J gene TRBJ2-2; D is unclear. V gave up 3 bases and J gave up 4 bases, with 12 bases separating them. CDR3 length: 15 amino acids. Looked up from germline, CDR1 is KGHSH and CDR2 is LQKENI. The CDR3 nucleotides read TGTGCCAGCTCACCCCTTGATACCGCCACCGGGGAGCTGTTTTTT. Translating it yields CASSPLDTATGELFF.

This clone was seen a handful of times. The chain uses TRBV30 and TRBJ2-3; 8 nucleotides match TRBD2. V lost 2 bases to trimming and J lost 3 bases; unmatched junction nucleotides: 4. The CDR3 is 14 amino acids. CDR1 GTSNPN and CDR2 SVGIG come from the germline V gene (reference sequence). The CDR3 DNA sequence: TGTGCCTGGAGTTCACTAGCGGCAACAGATACGCAGTATTTT. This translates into CAWSSLAATDTQYF.

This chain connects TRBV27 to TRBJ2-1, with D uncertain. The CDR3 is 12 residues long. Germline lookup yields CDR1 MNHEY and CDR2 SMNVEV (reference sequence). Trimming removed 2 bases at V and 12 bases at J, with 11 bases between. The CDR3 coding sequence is TGTGCCAGCAGTTTAGGCCCCTCCCGGCAGTTCTTC. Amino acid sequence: CASSLGPSRQFF.

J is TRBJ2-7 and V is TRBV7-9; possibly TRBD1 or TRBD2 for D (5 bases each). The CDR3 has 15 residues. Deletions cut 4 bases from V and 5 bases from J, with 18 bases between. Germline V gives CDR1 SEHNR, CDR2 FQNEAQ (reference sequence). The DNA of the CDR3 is TGTGCCAGCAGCTATGTTTCCGGGGCGGCGGACGAGCAGTACTTC. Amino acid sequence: CASSYVSGAADEQYF.

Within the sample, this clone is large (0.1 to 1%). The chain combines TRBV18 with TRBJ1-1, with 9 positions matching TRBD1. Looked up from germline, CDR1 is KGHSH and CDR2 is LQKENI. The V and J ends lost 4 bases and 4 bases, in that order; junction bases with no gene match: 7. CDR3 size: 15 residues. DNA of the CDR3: TGTGCCAGCTCACGCTACAGGGGGCTGATCACTGAAGCTTTCTTT. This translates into CASSRYRGLITEAFF.

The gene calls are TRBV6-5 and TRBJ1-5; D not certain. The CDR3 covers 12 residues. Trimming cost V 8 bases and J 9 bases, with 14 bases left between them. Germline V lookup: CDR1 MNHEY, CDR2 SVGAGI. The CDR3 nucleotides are TGTGCCAGCGGACTCCCTTTGTCGCCCCAGCATTTT. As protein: CASGLPLSPQHF.

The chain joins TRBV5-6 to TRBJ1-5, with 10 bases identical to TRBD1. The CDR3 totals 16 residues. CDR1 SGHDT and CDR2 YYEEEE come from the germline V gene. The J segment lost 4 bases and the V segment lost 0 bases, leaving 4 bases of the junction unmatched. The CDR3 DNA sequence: TGTGCCAGCAGCTTGGGGACAGGGGGATTAAATCAGCCCCAGCATTTT. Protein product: CASSLGTGGLNQPQHF.

The DNA for the CDR3 is TGTGCCAGCAGTGAACGGTATAGCTTCAACACTGAAGCTTTCTTT. Its protein product is CASSERYSFNTEAFF. V and J are TRBV6-1 and TRBJ1-1; D is uncertain. Germline values: CDR1 MNHNS, CDR2 SASEGT. V lost 2 bases, J lost 2 bases, and 12 bases lay in between. This CDR3 has 15 residues.

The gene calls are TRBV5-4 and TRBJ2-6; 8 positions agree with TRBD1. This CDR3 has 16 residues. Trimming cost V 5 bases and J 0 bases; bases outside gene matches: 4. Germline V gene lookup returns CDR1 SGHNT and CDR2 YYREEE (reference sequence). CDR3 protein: CASRPTGDSGANVLTF. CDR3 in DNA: TGTGCCAGCAGACCGACAGGGGACTCTGGGGCCAACGTCCTGACTTTC.

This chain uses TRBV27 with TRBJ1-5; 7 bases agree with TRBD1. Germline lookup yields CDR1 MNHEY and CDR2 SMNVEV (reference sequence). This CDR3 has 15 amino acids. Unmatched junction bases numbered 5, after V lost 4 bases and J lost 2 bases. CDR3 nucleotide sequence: TGTGCCAGCAGTTCCCAGGGGGTAGGCAATCAGCCCCAGCATTTT. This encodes CASSSQGVGNQPQHF.